The entry below gives a single T cell receptor beta chain sequence along with its context. Its matching antigen is unknown. These data originate in a study of OX40 agonist ivuxolimab in advanced cancers. Overall study context: Ivuxolimab was delivered to patients intravenously every 2 weeks at doses spanning 0.01 to 10 mg/kg. It was permissible to have had prior anti-PD-1, anti-PD-L1 or anti-CTLA-4 therapy, and about 40% had some. The mean age was approximately 56 years, ranging from about 23 to 79, with about four fifths of participants male. Points from the study as a whole: Some nonresponders additionally presented with little normalized T-cell clonal expansion.

TCRdb keeps only in-frame clones here, not all; method: immunoSEQ multiplex PCR. The data contain 66,000 or so clones, about 85% of them singletons. This TCR was recovered from an adult with an advanced solid tumor such as melanoma, head and neck, liver or kidney cancer. The material was CD4+ or CD8+ T cells sorted from blood, obtained in a trial of the OX40 agonist ivuxolimab.

The CDR3 protein is CASSLRSRNTEAFF. The CDR3 DNA reads as TGTGCCAGCAGTTTAAGATCCAGGAACACTGAAGCTTTCTTT. The rearrangement links TRBV28 to TRBJ1-1; D call uncertain. Germline lookup yields CDR1 MDHEN and CDR2 SYDVKM. This CDR3 contains 14 residues. Trimming took 2 bases from V and 1 from J, leaving 8 bases between them.